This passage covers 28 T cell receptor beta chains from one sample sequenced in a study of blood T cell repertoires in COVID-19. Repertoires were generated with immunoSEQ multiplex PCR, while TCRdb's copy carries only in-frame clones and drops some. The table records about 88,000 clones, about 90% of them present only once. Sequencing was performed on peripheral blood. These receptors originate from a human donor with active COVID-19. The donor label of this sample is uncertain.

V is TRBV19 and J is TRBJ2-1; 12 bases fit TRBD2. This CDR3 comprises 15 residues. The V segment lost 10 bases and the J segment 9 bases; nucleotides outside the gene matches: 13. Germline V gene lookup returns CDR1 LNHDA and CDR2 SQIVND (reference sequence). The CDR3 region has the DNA TGTGCCACCCTACACAAACTAGCGGGGGGCCGTGAGCAGTTCTTC. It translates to CATLHKLAGGREQFF.

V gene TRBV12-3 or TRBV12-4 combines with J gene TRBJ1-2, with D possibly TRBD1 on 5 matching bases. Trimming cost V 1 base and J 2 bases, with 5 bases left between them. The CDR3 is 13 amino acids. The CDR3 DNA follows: TGTGCCAGCAGTTTAGGGACAAACTATGGCTACACCTTC. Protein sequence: CASSLGTNYGYTF.

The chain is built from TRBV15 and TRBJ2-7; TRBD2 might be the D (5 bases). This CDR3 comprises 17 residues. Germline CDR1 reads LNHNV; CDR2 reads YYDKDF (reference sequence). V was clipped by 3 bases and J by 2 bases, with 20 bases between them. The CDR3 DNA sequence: TGTGCCACCAGCAGTACCGGACTCGCAACCGCACCCTACGAGCAGTACTTC. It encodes CATSSTGLATAPYEQYF.

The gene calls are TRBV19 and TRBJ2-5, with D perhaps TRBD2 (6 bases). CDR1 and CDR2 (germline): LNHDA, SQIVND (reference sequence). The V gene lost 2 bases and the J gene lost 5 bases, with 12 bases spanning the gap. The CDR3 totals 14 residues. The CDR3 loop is CASSILGGRETQYF. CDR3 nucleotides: TGTGCCAGTAGTATATTGGGGGGAAGGGAGACCCAGTACTTC. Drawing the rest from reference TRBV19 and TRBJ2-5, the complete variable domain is DGGITQSPKYLFRKEGQNVTLSCEQNLNHDAMYWYRQDPGQGLRLIYYSQIVNDFQKGDIAEGYSVSREKKESFPLTVTSAQKNPTAFYLCASSILGGRETQYFGPGTRLLVL.

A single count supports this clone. DNA of the CDR3: TGTGCCAGCAGCTTCGAGTATGCCGAGCAGTACTTC. Its translation is CASSFEYAEQYF. The chain links TRBV5-8 to TRBJ2-7, with D unresolved. The V gene's germline CDR1 is SGHTS and CDR2 YDEGEE. Trimming pared 2 bases from V and 6 bases from J, leaving 9 bases between. CDR3 length: 12 amino acids.

CDR3 loop: CSVPGTGVYGYTF. CDR3 in DNA: TGCAGCGTGCCCGGGACAGGGGTTTATGGCTACACCTTC. V is TRBV29-1 and J is TRBJ1-2; 10 bases agree with TRBD1. The CDR3 consists of 13 residues. V shed 6 bases, J shed 5 bases, and the junction held 6 bases outside the gene matches. The germline CDR1 and CDR2 sequences are SQVTM and ANQGSEA.

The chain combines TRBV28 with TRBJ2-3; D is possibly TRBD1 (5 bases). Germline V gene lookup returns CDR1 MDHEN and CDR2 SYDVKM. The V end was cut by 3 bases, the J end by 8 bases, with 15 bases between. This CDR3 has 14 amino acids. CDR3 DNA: TGTGCCAGCAGTTTCCCAAAGGCAGGGTCTACGCAGTATTTT. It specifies CASSFPKAGSTQYF.

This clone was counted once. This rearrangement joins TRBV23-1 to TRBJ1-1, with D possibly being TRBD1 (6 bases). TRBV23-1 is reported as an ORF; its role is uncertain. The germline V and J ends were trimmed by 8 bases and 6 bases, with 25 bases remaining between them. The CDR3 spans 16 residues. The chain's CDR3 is CASGAGQRPPIAEAFF. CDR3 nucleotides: TGCGCCAGCGGGGCAGGACAGCGGCCGCCGATCGCTGAAGCTTTCTTT.

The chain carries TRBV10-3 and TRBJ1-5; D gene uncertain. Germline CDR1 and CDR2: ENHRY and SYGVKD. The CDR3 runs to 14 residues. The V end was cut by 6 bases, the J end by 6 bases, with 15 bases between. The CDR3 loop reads CAISPVAGRQPQHF. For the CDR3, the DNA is TGTGCCATCAGCCCCGTAGCGGGTCGTCAGCCCCAGCATTTT.

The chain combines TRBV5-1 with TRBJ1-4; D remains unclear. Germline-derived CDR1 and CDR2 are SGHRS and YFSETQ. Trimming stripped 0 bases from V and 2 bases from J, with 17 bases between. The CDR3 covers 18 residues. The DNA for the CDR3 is TGCGCCAGCAGCTTGGGGTACAGCCAAGTGGGCACTAATGAAAAACTGTTTTTT. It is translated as CASSLGYSQVGTNEKLFF.

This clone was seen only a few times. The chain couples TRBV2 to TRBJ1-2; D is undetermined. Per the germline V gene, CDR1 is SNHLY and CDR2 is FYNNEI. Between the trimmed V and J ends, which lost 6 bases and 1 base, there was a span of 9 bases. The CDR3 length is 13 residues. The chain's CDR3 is CASRLRVNYGYTF. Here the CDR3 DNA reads TGTGCCAGCAGGTTGCGGGTTAACTATGGCTACACCTTC.

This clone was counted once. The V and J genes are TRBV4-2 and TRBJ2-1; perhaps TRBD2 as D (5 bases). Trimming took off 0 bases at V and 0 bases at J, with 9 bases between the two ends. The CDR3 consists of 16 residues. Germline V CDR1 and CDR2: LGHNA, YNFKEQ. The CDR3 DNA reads TGTGCCAGCAGCCAAGACTGGAGGAACTCCTACAATGAGCAGTTCTTC. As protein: CASSQDWRNSYNEQFF.

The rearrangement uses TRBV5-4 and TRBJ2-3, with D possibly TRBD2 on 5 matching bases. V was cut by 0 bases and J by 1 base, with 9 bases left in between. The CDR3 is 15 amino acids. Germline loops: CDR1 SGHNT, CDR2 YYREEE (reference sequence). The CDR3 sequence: CASSLAGVGTDTQYF. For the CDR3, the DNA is TGTGCCAGCAGCTTGGCCGGGGTTGGCACAGATACGCAGTATTTT.

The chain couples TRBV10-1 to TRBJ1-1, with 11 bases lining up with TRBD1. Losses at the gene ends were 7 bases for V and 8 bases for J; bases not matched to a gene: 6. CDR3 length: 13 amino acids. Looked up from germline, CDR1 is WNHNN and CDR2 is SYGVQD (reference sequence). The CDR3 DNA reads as TGCGCCAGCATGGAGGACAGGGGGCTCGAAGCTTTCTTT. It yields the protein CASMEDRGLEAFF.

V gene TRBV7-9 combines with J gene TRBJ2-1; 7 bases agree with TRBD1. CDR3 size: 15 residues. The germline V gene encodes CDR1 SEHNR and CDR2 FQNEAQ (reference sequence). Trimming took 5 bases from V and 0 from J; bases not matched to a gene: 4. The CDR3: CASSVGTVSYNEQFF. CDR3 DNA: TGTGCCAGCAGCGTAGGGACAGTCTCCTACAATGAGCAGTTCTTC.

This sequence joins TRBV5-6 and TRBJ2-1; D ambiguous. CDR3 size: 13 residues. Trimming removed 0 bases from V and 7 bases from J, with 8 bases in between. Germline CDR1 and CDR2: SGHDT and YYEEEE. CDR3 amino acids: CASSLVQSNEQFF. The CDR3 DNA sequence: TGTGCCAGCAGCTTGGTACAGTCTAATGAGCAGTTCTTC.

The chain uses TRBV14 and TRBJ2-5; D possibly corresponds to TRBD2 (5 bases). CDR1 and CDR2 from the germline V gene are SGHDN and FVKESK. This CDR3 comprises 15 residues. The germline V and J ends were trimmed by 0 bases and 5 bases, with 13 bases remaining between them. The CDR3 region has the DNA TGTGCCAGCAGCCAAGAGGTGGGCGGGTATGAGACCCAGTACTTC. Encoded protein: CASSQEVGGYETQYF.

CDR3 loop: CASTKRGGSDTQYF. The DNA of the CDR3 is TGTGCCAGCACCAAGCGGGGGGGATCAGATACGCAGTATTTT. The rearrangement uses TRBV2 and TRBJ2-3, with 10 bases lining up with TRBD2. Germline CDR1 reads SNHLY; CDR2 reads FYNNEI. The length of the CDR3 is 14 residues. After removal of 7 bases from V and 4 bases from J, the junction contained 5 bases not matched to a gene.

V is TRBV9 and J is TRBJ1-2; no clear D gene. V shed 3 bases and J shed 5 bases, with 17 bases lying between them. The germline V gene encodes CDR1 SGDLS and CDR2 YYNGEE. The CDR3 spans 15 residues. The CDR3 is CASSADLGDYYGYTF. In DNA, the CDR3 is TGTGCCAGCAGCGCGGACCTCGGGGATTATTATGGCTACACCTTC.

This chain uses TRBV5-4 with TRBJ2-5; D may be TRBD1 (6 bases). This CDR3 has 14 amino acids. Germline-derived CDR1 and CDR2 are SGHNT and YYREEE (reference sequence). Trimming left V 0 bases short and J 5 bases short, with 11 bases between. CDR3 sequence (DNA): TGTGCCAGCAGCTTGGAACAGGGTATGGAGACCCAGTACTTC. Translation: CASSLEQGMETQYF.

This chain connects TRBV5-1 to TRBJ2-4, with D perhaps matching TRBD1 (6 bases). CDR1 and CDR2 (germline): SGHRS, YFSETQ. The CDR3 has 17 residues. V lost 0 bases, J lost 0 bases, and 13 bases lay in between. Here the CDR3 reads CASSLGAGEVAKNIQYF. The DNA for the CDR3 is TGCGCCAGCAGCTTGGGAGCAGGGGAAGTAGCCAAAAACATTCAGTACTTC.

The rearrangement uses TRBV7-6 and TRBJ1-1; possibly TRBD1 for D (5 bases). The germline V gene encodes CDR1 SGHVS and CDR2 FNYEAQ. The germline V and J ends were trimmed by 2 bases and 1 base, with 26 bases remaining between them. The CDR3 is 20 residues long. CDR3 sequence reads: CASSLRRPRSEAGGNTEAFF. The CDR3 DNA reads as TGTGCCAGCAGCTTAAGGCGGCCGAGATCGGAAGCGGGGGGGAACACTGAAGCTTTCTTT.

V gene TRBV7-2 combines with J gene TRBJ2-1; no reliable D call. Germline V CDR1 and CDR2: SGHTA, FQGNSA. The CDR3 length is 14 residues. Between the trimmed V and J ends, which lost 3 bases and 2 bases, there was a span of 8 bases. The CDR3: CASSLRQAYNEQFF. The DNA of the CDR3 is TGTGCCAGCAGCTTGCGGCAAGCCTACAATGAGCAGTTCTTC.

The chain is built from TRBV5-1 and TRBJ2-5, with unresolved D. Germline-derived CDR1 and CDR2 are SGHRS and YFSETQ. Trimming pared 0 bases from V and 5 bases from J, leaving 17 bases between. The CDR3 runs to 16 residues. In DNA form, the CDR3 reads TGCGCCAGCAGCTTGGATTTGGCCGGGTCGAGGGAGACCCAGTACTTC. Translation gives CASSLDLAGSRETQYF. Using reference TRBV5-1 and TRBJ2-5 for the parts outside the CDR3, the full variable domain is KAGVTQTPRYLIKTRGQQVTLSCSPISGHRSVSWYQQTPGQGLQFLFEYFSETQRNKGNFPGRFSGRQFSNSRSEMNVSTLELGDSALYLCASSLDLAGSRETQYFGPGTRLLVL.

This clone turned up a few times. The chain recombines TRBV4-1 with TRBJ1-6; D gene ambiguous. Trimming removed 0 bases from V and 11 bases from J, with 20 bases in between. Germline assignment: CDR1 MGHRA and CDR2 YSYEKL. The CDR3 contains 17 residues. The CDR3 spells CASSQEGYEEMRTPLHF. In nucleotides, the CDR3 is TGCGCCAGCAGCCAAGAAGGATATGAGGAAATGAGGACACCCCTCCACTTT.

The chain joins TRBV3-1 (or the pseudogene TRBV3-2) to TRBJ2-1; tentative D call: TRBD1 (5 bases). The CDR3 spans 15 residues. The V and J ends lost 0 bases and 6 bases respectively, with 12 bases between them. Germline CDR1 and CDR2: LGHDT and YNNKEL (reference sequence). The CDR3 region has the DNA TGTGCCAGCAGCCAAGAAGGGGCAGCGCCCAATGAGCAGTTCTTC. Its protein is CASSQEGAAPNEQFF.

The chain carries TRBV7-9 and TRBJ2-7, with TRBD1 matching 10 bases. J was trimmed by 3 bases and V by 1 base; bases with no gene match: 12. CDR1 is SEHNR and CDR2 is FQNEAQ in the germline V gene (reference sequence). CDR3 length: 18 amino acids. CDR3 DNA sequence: TGTGCCAGCAGCTTAGACCCGGGACAGGGGCTACGTCTCTACGAGCAGTACTTC. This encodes CASSLDPGQGLRLYEQYF.

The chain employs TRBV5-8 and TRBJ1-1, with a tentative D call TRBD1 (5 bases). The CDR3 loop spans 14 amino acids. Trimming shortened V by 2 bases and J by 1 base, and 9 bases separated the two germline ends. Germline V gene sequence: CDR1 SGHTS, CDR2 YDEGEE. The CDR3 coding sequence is TGTGCCAGCAGCTTACAACAGGAGAACACTGAAGCTTTCTTT. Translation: CASSLQQENTEAFF.